Listed here are 4 T cell receptor beta chains from one sample, sequenced in a study of cytomegalovirus exposure and HLA in healthy donors. The PCR ran on 60 Vbeta and 13 Jbeta primers. Sequencing was performed with immunoSEQ multiplex PCR; in TCRdb, only in-frame clones are kept and a portion is missing. Found here are under 200,000 clones, approximately 85% of them singletons; the top ten hold about 9.3%. Sequencing used PBMCs. These receptors originate from a man between 18 and 35 years old in good health and CMV-seropositive.

V usage is TRBV7-9 and J usage is TRBJ2-7; tentatively, D is TRBD1 (6 bases). V was pared by 1 base and J by 5 bases, with 15 bases between. The CDR3 runs 15 residues. Germline CDR1 is SEHNR and CDR2 is FQNEAQ (reference sequence). The CDR3 loop reads CASSLVFDRMNEQYF. Written as DNA, the CDR3 is TGTGCCAGCAGCTTAGTTTTCGACAGGATGAACGAGCAGTACTTC.

The rearrangement uses TRBV9 and TRBJ1-3; possibly TRBD1 for D (5 bases). CDR1 is SGDLS and CDR2 is YYNGEE in the germline V gene. The CDR3 contains 16 residues. V was shortened by 6 bases and J by 2 bases, with 18 bases between the two germline ends. CDR3 nucleotide sequence: TGTGCCAGCACCACCGGTCGGGGGGAAACTGGAAACACCATATATTTT. Amino acid sequence: CASTTGRGETGNTIYF.

This clone came up a few times. The gene calls are TRBV5-6 and TRBJ2-3; 10 nucleotides agree with TRBD2. This CDR3 comprises 14 residues. Germline V CDR1 and CDR2: SGHDT, YYEEEE. V was clipped by 4 bases and J by 6 bases; unmatched bases: 5. Here the CDR3 reads CASSNLAGADTQYF. CDR3 sequence (DNA): TGTGCCAGCAGCAATCTAGCGGGGGCGGATACGCAGTATTTT.

Comments on this clone: The sample holds other DNA sequences that translate to the same CDR3. V and J are TRBV15 and TRBJ1-1; possibly TRBD1 for D (5 bases). The CDR3 is 13 residues long. CDR1 is LNHNV, CDR2 YYDKDF, per germline (reference sequence). In DNA, the CDR3 is TGTGCAACCTCGAAGGGGCGGAACACTGAAGCTTTCTTT. Protein sequence: CATSKGRNTEAFF.